Listed below are T cell receptor beta chains from one sample, sequenced in a study of blood T cell repertoires in COVID-19. Profiling relied on immunoSEQ multiplex PCR, and the TCRdb table lists in-frame clones only, not all of them. In the table there are around 100,000 clones, roughly 85% of which are singletons. The sequenced sample consisted of PBMCs or T cells enriched from blood (not recorded which). These receptors all stem from a woman aged 50 to 65 who had recovered from COVID-19. Both conserved end residues are part of each CDR3. Each record gives: V gene, D gene, J gene, clone size, CDR3 protein, CDR3 DNA. D genes are given only for firm matches. Clone size is given for some rows only: seen once, a few or many times, or a class if the clone is expanded.

v_call: TRBV7-3
d_call: .
j_call: TRBJ2-7
clone_size: .
cdr3_aa: CASSLLEGYEQYF
cdr3_nt: TGTGCCAGCAGCTTATTGGAGGGCTACGAGCAGTACTTC

v_call: TRBV5-1
d_call: .
j_call: TRBJ1-2
clone_size: once
cdr3_aa: CASSLGGSFLANYGYTF
cdr3_nt: TGCGCCAGCAGCTTGGGGGGCAGTTTCCTAGCTAACTATGGCTACACCTTC

v_call: TRBV6-5
d_call: TRBD2
j_call: TRBJ2-3
clone_size: .
cdr3_aa: CASSTSGRDTQYF
cdr3_nt: TGTGCCAGCAGTACTAGCGGGAGGGATACGCAGTATTTT

v_call: TRBV19
d_call: .
j_call: TRBJ1-1
clone_size: .
cdr3_aa: CASLRNTEAFF
cdr3_nt: TGTGCCAGTTTGCGGAACACTGAAGCTTTCTTT

v_call: TRBV5-1
d_call: .
j_call: TRBJ2-2
clone_size: .
cdr3_aa: CASSLGLGNTGELFF
cdr3_nt: TGCGCCAGCAGCTTGGGACTGGGGAACACCGGGGAGCTGTTTTTT

v_call: TRBV7-9
d_call: TRBD2
j_call: TRBJ2-3
clone_size: .
cdr3_aa: CASSLGGGNTDTQYF
cdr3_nt: TGTGCCAGCAGCTTAGGCGGGGGGAACACAGATACGCAGTATTTT

v_call: TRBV28
d_call: TRBD2
j_call: TRBJ2-5
clone_size: .
cdr3_aa: CASSLSSGGKETQYF
cdr3_nt: TGTGCCAGCAGTTTATCTAGCGGGGGGAAAGAGACCCAGTACTTC

v_call: TRBV5-4
d_call: .
j_call: TRBJ2-5
clone_size: once
cdr3_aa: CASSLAQQETQYF
cdr3_nt: TGTGCCAGCAGCTTGGCGCAGCAAGAGACCCAGTACTTC

v_call: TRBV30
d_call: TRBD1
j_call: TRBJ1-3
clone_size: .
cdr3_aa: CAWSVYVPTGKAFSGNTIYF
cdr3_nt: TGTGCCTGGAGTGTATACGTCCCGACAGGGAAAGCTTTCTCTGGAAACACCATATATTTT

v_call: TRBV6-5
d_call: .
j_call: TRBJ2-7
clone_size: .
cdr3_aa: CASSLGASGYEQYF
cdr3_nt: TGTGCCAGCAGTTTGGGGGCGTCAGGATACGAGCAGTACTTC

v_call: TRBV28
d_call: .
j_call: TRBJ1-3
clone_size: .
cdr3_aa: CASSLMGLDSGNTIYF
cdr3_nt: TGTGCCAGCAGTTTGATGGGACTGGACTCTGGAAACACCATATATTTT

v_call: TRBV9
d_call: .
j_call: TRBJ2-2
clone_size: .
cdr3_aa: CASSVRERTGELFF
cdr3_nt: TGTGCCAGCAGCGTCCGGGAGCGCACCGGGGAGCTGTTTTTT

v_call: TRBV19
d_call: TRBD2
j_call: TRBJ2-3
clone_size: .
cdr3_aa: CASGGSGSSDTQYF
cdr3_nt: TGTGCCAGTGGGGGTAGCGGGAGCTCAGATACGCAGTATTTT

v_call: TRBV6-5
d_call: .
j_call: TRBJ2-2
clone_size: once
cdr3_aa: CASSLRQASTGELFF
cdr3_nt: TGTGCCAGCAGTCTCCGACAGGCTAGCACCGGGGAGCTGTTTTTT

v_call: TRBV7-2
d_call: TRBD2
j_call: TRBJ2-3
clone_size: .
cdr3_aa: CASSLVSRAGGDTQYF
cdr3_nt: TGTGCCAGCAGCTTAGTGTCTAGGGCGGGGGGCGATACGCAGTATTTT

v_call: TRBV27
d_call: .
j_call: TRBJ1-1
clone_size: .
cdr3_aa: CASSSSFRNTEAFF
cdr3_nt: TGTGCCAGCAGCTCCTCGTTCAGGAACACTGAAGCTTTCTTT

v_call: TRBV5-1
d_call: TRBD1
j_call: TRBJ1-1
clone_size: .
cdr3_aa: CASSARQGGTEAFF
cdr3_nt: TGCGCCAGCAGCGCCAGACAGGGTGGGACTGAAGCTTTCTTT

v_call: TRBV7-9
d_call: .
j_call: TRBJ1-2
clone_size: .
cdr3_aa: CASSFFRGDYGYTF
cdr3_nt: TGTGCCAGCAGCTTTTTTAGGGGCGACTATGGCTACACCTTC

v_call: TRBV30
d_call: TRBD1
j_call: TRBJ2-7
clone_size: .
cdr3_aa: CAWTPGQGPHEQYF
cdr3_nt: TGTGCCTGGACCCCGGGACAGGGGCCCCACGAGCAGTACTTC

v_call: TRBV24-1
d_call: TRBD1
j_call: TRBJ1-2
clone_size: .
cdr3_aa: CATSDPGQDNYGYTF
cdr3_nt: TGTGCCACCAGTGACCCGGGACAGGACAACTATGGCTACACCTTC

v_call: TRBV6-5
d_call: TRBD1
j_call: TRBJ1-2
clone_size: few
cdr3_aa: CASTKSGTGSGYTF
cdr3_nt: TGTGCCAGCACCAAATCCGGGACAGGGTCCGGCTACACCTTC

v_call: TRBV2
d_call: TRBD1
j_call: TRBJ1-2
clone_size: .
cdr3_aa: CASSEGGQDYGYTF
cdr3_nt: TGTGCCAGCAGTGAAGGGGGACAGGACTATGGCTACACCTTC

v_call: TRBV27
d_call: TRBD1
j_call: TRBJ1-5
clone_size: once
cdr3_aa: CASSLGQGNQPQHF
cdr3_nt: TGTGCCAGCAGTCTCGGACAGGGCAATCAGCCCCAGCATTTT

v_call: TRBV24-1
d_call: TRBD2
j_call: TRBJ2-1
clone_size: .
cdr3_aa: CATGAGGPNEQFF
cdr3_nt: TGTGCCACAGGAGCGGGAGGGCCTAATGAGCAGTTCTTC

v_call: TRBV19
d_call: TRBD1
j_call: TRBJ2-7
clone_size: .
cdr3_aa: CASSKGGDGEQYF
cdr3_nt: TGTGCCAGTAGTAAAGGGGGCGACGGCGAGCAGTACTTC

v_call: TRBV27
d_call: TRBD1
j_call: TRBJ1-6
clone_size: .
cdr3_aa: CASRDRGVYNSPLHF
cdr3_nt: TGTGCCAGCAGAGACAGGGGGGTCTATAATTCACCCCTCCACTTT

v_call: TRBV7-2
d_call: TRBD1
j_call: TRBJ2-7
clone_size: .
cdr3_aa: CASSSTGTGRYEQYF
cdr3_nt: TGTGCCAGCAGTTCAACCGGGACAGGGCGATACGAGCAGTACTTC

v_call: TRBV28
d_call: .
j_call: TRBJ1-5
clone_size: few
cdr3_aa: CASSPILGGTGPQHF
cdr3_nt: TGTGCCAGCAGTCCCATCTTAGGAGGGACGGGGCCCCAGCATTTT

v_call: TRBV7-9
d_call: .
j_call: TRBJ1-1
clone_size: .
cdr3_aa: CASSIDRRNTEAFF
cdr3_nt: TGTGCCAGCAGCATTGACAGGAGGAACACTGAAGCTTTCTTT

v_call: TRBV24-1
d_call: TRBD2
j_call: TRBJ2-3
clone_size: .
cdr3_aa: CATSDRRGGPVTDTQYF
cdr3_nt: TGTGCCACCAGTGATCGGCGGGGGGGCCCGGTGACAGATACGCAGTATTTT

v_call: TRBV2
d_call: .
j_call: TRBJ2-1
clone_size: .
cdr3_aa: CASRPDRNNEQFF
cdr3_nt: TGTGCCAGCAGGCCCGACAGGAACAATGAGCAGTTCTTC

v_call: TRBV7-9
d_call: TRBD1
j_call: TRBJ1-6
clone_size: .
cdr3_aa: CASSPGGGNSPLHF
cdr3_nt: TGTGCCAGCAGCCCAGGGGGCGGTAATTCACCCCTCCACTTT

v_call: TRBV19
d_call: .
j_call: TRBJ1-1
clone_size: .
cdr3_aa: CASSITSRSNTEAFF
cdr3_nt: TGTGCCAGTAGTATTACATCTCGTTCGAACACTGAAGCTTTCTTT

v_call: TRBV7-6
d_call: TRBD2
j_call: TRBJ2-7
clone_size: .
cdr3_aa: CASSLDVGLAGRSYEQYF
cdr3_nt: TGTGCCAGCAGCTTAGATGTGGGACTAGCGGGGCGTTCCTACGAGCAGTACTTC

v_call: TRBV4-1
d_call: .
j_call: TRBJ1-2
clone_size: .
cdr3_aa: CASSPLDSLEGYTF
cdr3_nt: TGCGCCAGCAGCCCCCTGGACTCCTTGGAGGGCTACACCTTC

v_call: TRBV5-1
d_call: .
j_call: TRBJ1-5
clone_size: .
cdr3_aa: CASSLGTAGNQPQHF
cdr3_nt: TGCGCCAGCAGCTTGGGGACAGCAGGAAATCAGCCCCAGCATTTT

v_call: TRBV9
d_call: TRBD2
j_call: TRBJ2-2
clone_size: .
cdr3_aa: CASSITSGRLSTGELFF
cdr3_nt: TGTGCCAGCAGCATTACTAGCGGGAGGCTCTCCACCGGGGAGCTGTTTTTT

v_call: TRBV3-1/TRBV3-2
d_call: .
j_call: TRBJ1-4
clone_size: .
cdr3_aa: CASSQGSGSVGKLFF
cdr3_nt: TGTGCCAGCAGCCAAGGGTCAGGGTCCGTAGGAAAACTGTTTTTT

v_call: TRBV19
d_call: .
j_call: TRBJ1-2
clone_size: few
cdr3_aa: CASSISTVRGYTF
cdr3_nt: TGTGCCAGTAGTATTTCCACAGTTCGCGGCTACACCTTC

v_call: TRBV3-1/TRBV3-2
d_call: .
j_call: TRBJ2-4
clone_size: .
cdr3_aa: CASSHGGLAKNIQYF
cdr3_nt: TGTGCCAGCAGCCATGGTGGACTAGCCAAAAACATTCAGTACTTC

v_call: TRBV2
d_call: TRBD1
j_call: TRBJ1-1
clone_size: .
cdr3_aa: CATRFQGAATEAFF
cdr3_nt: TGTGCCACCAGGTTTCAGGGGGCCGCCACTGAAGCTTTCTTT

v_call: TRBV27
d_call: TRBD1
j_call: TRBJ2-1
clone_size: .
cdr3_aa: CASSLTPGTGNIGNEQFF
cdr3_nt: TGTGCCAGCAGTTTGACCCCCGGGACAGGGAATATTGGCAATGAGCAGTTCTTC

v_call: TRBV4-1
d_call: .
j_call: TRBJ2-1
clone_size: .
cdr3_aa: CASSPGWGPPGDEQFF
cdr3_nt: TGCGCCAGCAGCCCCGGGTGGGGCCCCCCAGGTGATGAGCAGTTCTTC

v_call: TRBV4-1
d_call: .
j_call: TRBJ2-1
clone_size: .
cdr3_aa: CASSFFHRYSYNEQFF
cdr3_nt: TGCGCCAGCAGCTTTTTTCACAGGTACTCCTACAATGAGCAGTTCTTC

v_call: TRBV24-1
d_call: .
j_call: TRBJ1-2
clone_size: once
cdr3_aa: CATSGAGNNYGYTF
cdr3_nt: TGTGCCACCAGTGGGGCGGGGAACAACTATGGCTACACCTTC

v_call: TRBV27
d_call: TRBD1
j_call: TRBJ1-1
clone_size: once
cdr3_aa: CASSSSGQGNTEAFF
cdr3_nt: TGTGCCAGCAGTTCTTCCGGACAGGGGAACACTGAAGCTTTCTTT

v_call: TRBV5-6
d_call: TRBD2
j_call: TRBJ2-3
clone_size: .
cdr3_aa: CASSLDSGRVTDTQYF
cdr3_nt: TGTGCCAGCAGCTTGGATAGCGGGAGAGTGACAGATACGCAGTATTTT

v_call: TRBV5-1
d_call: TRBD1
j_call: TRBJ2-3
clone_size: .
cdr3_aa: CASRRSTGEASDTQYF
cdr3_nt: TGCGCCAGCAGACGGTCGACAGGGGAGGCCTCAGATACGCAGTATTTT

v_call: TRBV5-4
d_call: TRBD1
j_call: TRBJ1-3
clone_size: .
cdr3_aa: CASSSSGTAPGNTIYF
cdr3_nt: TGTGCCAGCAGCTCATCCGGGACAGCCCCTGGAAACACCATATATTTT

v_call: TRBV28
d_call: TRBD1
j_call: TRBJ1-2
clone_size: .
cdr3_aa: CASSLTGRSGGYTF
cdr3_nt: TGTGCCAGCAGTTTGACAGGGAGGTCGGGGGGCTACACCTTC

v_call: TRBV30
d_call: .
j_call: TRBJ2-1
clone_size: .
cdr3_aa: CAWSSRNEQFF
cdr3_nt: TGTGCCTGGAGTTCCCGGAATGAGCAGTTCTTC

v_call: TRBV12-3/TRBV12-4
d_call: .
j_call: TRBJ1-1
clone_size: .
cdr3_aa: CASSLAGGVGAFF
cdr3_nt: TGTGCCAGCAGTTTAGCCGGGGGGGTGGGAGCTTTCTTT

v_call: TRBV12-3/TRBV12-4
d_call: .
j_call: TRBJ2-5
clone_size: .
cdr3_aa: CASSLIGEETQYF
cdr3_nt: TGTGCCAGCAGTTTAATCGGGGAAGAGACCCAGTACTTC

v_call: TRBV18
d_call: TRBD2
j_call: TRBJ2-1
clone_size: .
cdr3_aa: CASSPGITGGTLEQFF
cdr3_nt: TGTGCCAGCTCACCAGGGATAACGGGGGGTACCCTAGAGCAGTTCTTC

v_call: TRBV7-3
d_call: .
j_call: TRBJ2-3
clone_size: .
cdr3_aa: CASSAIEGGRTDTQYF
cdr3_nt: TGTGCCAGCAGCGCCATTGAGGGGGGGCGGACAGATACGCAGTATTTT